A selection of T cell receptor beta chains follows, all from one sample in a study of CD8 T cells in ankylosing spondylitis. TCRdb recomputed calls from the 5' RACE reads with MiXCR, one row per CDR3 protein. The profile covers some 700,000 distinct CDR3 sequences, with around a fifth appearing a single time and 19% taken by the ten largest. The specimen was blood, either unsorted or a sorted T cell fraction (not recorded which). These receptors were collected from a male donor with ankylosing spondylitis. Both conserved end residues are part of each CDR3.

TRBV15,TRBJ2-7,CATSRRGGLNYEQYF
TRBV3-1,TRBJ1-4,CASSQDRVRLNEKLFF
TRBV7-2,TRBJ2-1,CASSLATGNNEQFF
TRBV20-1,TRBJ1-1,CSAPQTGISAEAFF
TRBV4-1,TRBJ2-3,CASSQGPQVTDTQYF
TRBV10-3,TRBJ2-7,CAISRLGQGITYEQYF
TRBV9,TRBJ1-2,CASSVGGTGSGGYTF
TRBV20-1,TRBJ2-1,CSARGWEGERFF
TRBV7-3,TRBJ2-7,CASSLAFGGEQYF
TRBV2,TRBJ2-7,CASSDDSRSVQYF
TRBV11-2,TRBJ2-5,CASSLGDRDYETQYF
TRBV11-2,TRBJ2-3,CASSLAAISTDTQYF
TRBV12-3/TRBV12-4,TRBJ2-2,CASSLLGSRTGELFF
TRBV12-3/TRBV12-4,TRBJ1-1,CASSLLGGLEAFF
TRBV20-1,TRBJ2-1,CSASFGTGESNEQFF
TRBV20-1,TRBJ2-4,CSARGLTGAPGNIQYF
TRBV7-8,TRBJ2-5,CASSLATRGYRETQYF
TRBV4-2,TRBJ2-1,CASSQAALAGGNNEQFF
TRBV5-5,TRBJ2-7,CASSLVLAGDREQYF
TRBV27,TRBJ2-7,CASSTASGSYEQYF
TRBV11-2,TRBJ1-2,CASSFTGEGLGYTF
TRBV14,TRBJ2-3,CASRVGDTQYF
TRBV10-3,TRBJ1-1,CASCSMMNTEAFF
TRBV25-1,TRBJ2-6,CASSESQSSGANVLTF
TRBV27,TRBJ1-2,CASRPGQGGYGYTF
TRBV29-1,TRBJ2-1,CSAILPKYNEQFF
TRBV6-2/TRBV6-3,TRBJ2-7,CASTTAGYEQYF
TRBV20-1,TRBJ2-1,CSARQRLAGAYNEQFF
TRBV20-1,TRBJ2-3,CSAGGWNEVADTQYF
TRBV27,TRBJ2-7,CASSLRRQSSYEQYF
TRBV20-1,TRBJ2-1,CSARDAGTGGTYNEQFF
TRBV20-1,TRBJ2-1,CGSGGDYNEQFF
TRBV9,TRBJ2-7,CASSPQGQGSYEQYF
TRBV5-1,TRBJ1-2,CARIQGGDYGYTF
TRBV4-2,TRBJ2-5,CASSQGLVSGEETQYF
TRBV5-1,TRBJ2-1,CASSPDIREYNEQFF